Presented here are 24 T cell receptor beta chains from one specimen sequenced in a study of OX40 agonist ivuxolimab in advanced cancers. Sequencing was performed with immunoSEQ multiplex PCR; in TCRdb, only in-frame clones are kept and a portion is missing. The sample lists about 33,000 clones, 74% occurring once. This material consisted of CD4+ or CD8+ T cells sorted from blood, taken in a trial of the OX40 agonist ivuxolimab. The receptors originated from an adult with an advanced solid tumor such as melanoma, head and neck, liver or kidney cancer.

This chain uses TRBV15 with TRBJ1-5; D is undetermined. The CDR3 runs 15 residues. V was clipped by 0 bases and J by 3 bases, with 9 bases between them. Germline V CDR1 and CDR2: LNHNV, YYDKDF (reference sequence). CDR3 loop: CATSRERAFNQPQHF. The DNA for the CDR3 is TGTGCCACCAGCAGAGAACGGGCCTTCAATCAGCCCCAGCATTTT.

This clone was seen once. The rearrangement uses TRBV15 and TRBJ2-4, with 11 bases lining up with TRBD2. Losses at the gene ends were 1 base for V and 5 bases for J; bases not matched to a gene: 4. This CDR3 region has 16 residues. Germline assignment: CDR1 LNHNV and CDR2 YYDKDF (reference sequence). DNA of the CDR3: TGTGCCACCAGCAGAGGTAGCGGGGGGGCCCAAAACATTCAGTACTTC. Amino acid sequence: CATSRGSGGAQNIQYF.

This sequence joins TRBV2 and TRBJ1-1; D uncertain. Per germline, CDR1 SNHLY and CDR2 FYNNEI. Trimming removed 4 bases from V and 5 bases from J, with 17 bases in between. The CDR3 totals 15 residues. The DNA for the CDR3 is TGTGCCAGCAGTGCTCCCCCCAGGCGAGGGACTGAAGCTTTCTTT. It is translated as CASSAPPRRGTEAFF.

The J gene is TRBJ2-7, the V gene TRBV21-1; the table's D call, TRBD2, was not checked against the DNA. TRBV21-1 is an annotated pseudogene. The CDR3 is 15 amino acids. The CDR3 loop is CASSKKSRDPYEQYF. In nucleotides, the CDR3 is TGTGCCAGCAGCAAAAAAAGCCGGGATCCCTACGAGCAGTACTTC.

This clone ranks as medium-sized. The chain couples TRBV5-4 to TRBJ2-7, with D uncertain. The germline V gene has CDR1 SGHNT and CDR2 YYREEE (reference sequence). There are 11 residues in the CDR3. The ends were cut back, 3 bases at V and 3 bases at J, with 4 bases in the middle. The CDR3 DNA is TGTGCCAGCAGCTGGGGCTACGAGCAGTACTTC. Protein sequence: CASSWGYEQYF.

The chain joins TRBV29-1 to TRBJ2-7; no definite D call. The CDR3 length is 11 residues. The germline V gene encodes CDR1 SQVTM and CDR2 ANQGSEA. The V and J ends lost 6 bases and 4 bases respectively, with 10 bases between them. CDR3 residues: CSVLIGYEQYV. For the CDR3, the DNA is TGCAGCGTGCTCATTGGGTACGAGCAGTACGTC.

V usage is TRBV29-1 and J usage is TRBJ1-1; tentative D call: TRBD1 (6 bases). Germline V gene data show CDR1 as SQVTM and CDR2 as ANQGSEA. This CDR3 is built from 12 residues. The ends were cut back, 6 bases at V and 7 bases at J, with 15 bases in the middle. The CDR3 is CSVETGPFEAFF. The CDR3, as DNA: TGCAGCGTGGAGACAGGTCCTTTTGAAGCTTTCTTT.

The CDR3: CASSSTAWDDYGYTF. Here the CDR3 DNA reads TGTGCCAGCAGCTCTACTGCCTGGGATGACTATGGCTACACCTTC. The rearrangement joins TRBV7-2 to TRBJ1-2; no reliable D call. The germline gives CDR1 SGHTA, CDR2 FQGNSA. This CDR3 has 15 amino acids. V was clipped by 4 bases and J by 3 bases, with 15 bases between them.

This chain links TRBV28 with TRBJ1-6; perhaps TRBD1 as D (5 bases). CDR1 is MDHEN, CDR2 SYDVKM, per germline. The CDR3 contains 14 residues. V lost 7 bases and J lost 10, with 17 bases in between. CDR3 sequence: CASISSGPGSPLHF. The CDR3 DNA is TGTGCCAGCATTTCTTCAGGGCCGGGCTCACCCCTCCACTTT. Full variable domain (outside the CDR3, taken from reference TRBV28 and TRBJ1-6): DVKVTQSSRYLVKRTGEKVFLECVQDMDHENMFWYRQDPGLGLRLIYFSYDVKMKEKGDIPEGYSVSREKKERFSLILESASTNQTSMYLCASISSGPGSPLHFGNGTRLTVT.

This rearrangement joins TRBV5-5 to TRBJ2-2, with 10 bases fitting TRBD1. Trimming at V came to 4 bases and at J to 4 bases, leaving 7 bases not matched to a gene. Germline CDR1 is SGHKS and CDR2 is YYEKEE (reference sequence). This CDR3 is 16 amino acids long. CDR3 sequence reads: CASSVTGGAGTGELFF. The CDR3 DNA sequence: TGTGCCAGCAGCGTGACAGGGGGCGCGGGCACCGGGGAGCTGTTTTTT.

The chain uses TRBV19 and TRBJ2-3; a possible D gene is TRBD2 (6 bases). Per germline, CDR1 LNHDA and CDR2 SQIVND (reference sequence). This CDR3 is built from 12 residues. Trimming left V 7 bases short and J 4 bases short, with 9 bases between. The CDR3, as DNA: TGTGCCAGTAAAGCGGGCCCAGATACGCAGTATTTT. As protein: CASKAGPDTQYF.

Regarding this clone: Compared with germline, one end of the junction differs, possibly owing to a read error. The chain links TRBV2 to TRBJ1-5; 9 bases line up with TRBD1. The V gene's germline CDR1 is SNHLY and CDR2 FYNNEI. This CDR3 contains 12 residues. The CDR3 nucleotides are TGTGCCAGTACAGGGGGCAAGCAGCCCCAGCATTTT. Its protein product is CASTGGKQPQHF.

The chain links TRBV7-8 to TRBJ1-5; D unresolved. The CDR3 is 15 residues long. CDR1 and CDR2 (germline): SGHVS, FQNEAQ. V gave up 3 bases and J gave up 0 bases, with 9 bases separating them. The CDR3 sequence: CASSFGPYSNQPQHF. In DNA form, the CDR3 reads TGTGCCAGCAGCTTCGGGCCCTATAGCAATCAGCCCCAGCATTTT. Based on the CDR3 plus reference TRBV7-8 and TRBJ1-5, the full variable domain is GAGVSQSPRYKVAKRGQDVALRCDPISGHVSLFWYQQALGQGPEFLTYFQNEAQLDKSGLPSDRFFAERPEGSVSTLKIQRTQQEDSAVYLCASSFGPYSNQPQHFGDGTRLSIL.

The chain is built from TRBV10-3 and TRBJ2-7; 9 bases line up with TRBD2. CDR1 is ENHRY and CDR2 is SYGVKD in the germline V gene. V was clipped by 10 bases and J by 2 bases; unmatched bases: 0. The CDR3 runs to 11 residues. The CDR3 protein is CASGGAYEQYV. CDR3 DNA: TGTGCCAGCGGGGGGGCCTACGAGCAGTACGTC.

The genes are TRBV2 and TRBJ2-2; 7 positions agree with TRBD2. Germline CDR1 and CDR2: SNHLY and FYNNEI. The CDR3 consists of 15 residues. Unmatched junction bases numbered 7, after V lost 5 bases and J lost 4 bases. CDR3 protein: CASSRRPGGTGELFF. In DNA form, the CDR3 reads TGTGCCAGCAGTCGACGACCGGGGGGCACCGGGGAGCTGTTTTTT.

This clone occurred once. The chain employs TRBV5-6 and TRBJ2-5; D is unresolved. In germline, CDR1 is SGHDT, CDR2 YYEEEE. Trimming removed 0 bases from V and 2 bases from J, with 2 bases in between. The CDR3 has 12 amino acids. The CDR3 loop is CASSLGQETQYF. For the CDR3, the DNA is TGTGCCAGCAGCTTGGGTCAAGAGACCCAGTACTTC.

The chain links TRBV29-1 to TRBJ2-7; D ambiguous. Germline-derived CDR1 and CDR2 are SQVTM and ANQGSEA. The CDR3 contains 12 residues. Deletions cut 8 bases from V and 3 bases from J, with 14 bases between. CDR3: CSPWQVGYEQYF. The CDR3 region has the DNA TGCAGCCCCTGGCAGGTGGGCTACGAGCAGTACTTC.

This chain links TRBV2 with TRBJ1-5; D is perhaps TRBD1 (5 bases). The V end lost 8 bases, the J end lost 7 bases, and 15 bases lay between the germline ends. This CDR3 spans 13 amino acids. Germline CDR1 is SNHLY and CDR2 is FYNNEI. CDR3 loop: CASGQDPYQPQHF. Written as DNA, the CDR3 is TGTGCCAGCGGACAAGACCCGTACCAGCCCCAGCATTTT. Full variable domain (rest looked up from reference TRBV2 and TRBJ1-5): EPEVTQTPSHQVTQMGQEVILRCVPISNHLYFYWYRQILGQKVEFLVSFYNNEISEKSEIFDDQFSVERPDGSNFTLKIRSTKLEDSAMYFCASGQDPYQPQHFGDGTRLSIL.

The chain employs TRBV27 and TRBJ2-1, with D perhaps matching TRBD1 or TRBD2 (6 bases each). V was shortened by 7 bases and J by 7 bases, with 23 bases between the two germline ends. Germline V gene data show CDR1 as MNHEY and CDR2 as SMNVEV (reference sequence). The CDR3 is 16 amino acids. The CDR3 nucleotides read TGTGCCAGCACCGACATAGGTGGGGGGCGGTTTAATGAGCAGTTCTTC. It codes for CASTDIGGGRFNEQFF.

The V call is TRBV5-6, the J call TRBJ1-2; tentatively, D is TRBD1 (6 bases). Germline loops: CDR1 SGHDT, CDR2 YYEEEE. Deletions cut 7 bases from V and 7 bases from J, with 14 bases between. The CDR3 is 12 amino acids. Here the CDR3 DNA reads TGTGCCAGCTCACAAGGGGGGGTTGGCTACACCTTC. Its translation: CASSQGGVGYTF. The full variable domain, with the rest looked up from reference TRBV5-6 and TRBJ1-2, is DAGVTQSPTHLIKTRGQQVTLRCSPKSGHDTVSWYQQALGQGPQFIFQYYEEEERQRGNFPDRFSGHQFPNYSSELNVNALLLGDSALYLCASSQGGVGYTFGSGTRLTVV.

The chain recombines TRBV5-4 with TRBJ1-4; D is unresolved. This CDR3 has 10 amino acids. With 4 bases removed from V and 11 bases from J, the gap between germline ends came to 6 bases. Germline V gives CDR1 SGHNT, CDR2 YYREEE (reference sequence). CDR3 DNA sequence: TGTGCCAGCAGCCTCCGTAAACTGTTTTTT. Its translation is CASSLRKLFF.

This clone was counted a few times. This sequence joins TRBV2 and TRBJ1-2, with no clear D. V lost 6 bases and J 4 bases, leaving 12 bases between the germline ends. CDR1 is SNHLY, CDR2 FYNNEI, per germline. The CDR3 spans 13 residues. CDR3 nucleotide sequence: TGTGCCAGCAGCCCTACAGCGAGCTATGGCTACACCTTC. It codes for CASSPTASYGYTF.

This chain uses TRBV10-2 with TRBJ1-1, with TRBD1 matching over 8 bases. The germline V gene has CDR1 WSHSY and CDR2 SAAADI. Trimming removed 6 bases from V and 1 base from J; junction bases left unmatched: 1. The CDR3 spans 13 residues. Here the CDR3 reads CASRGTGNTEAFF. The CDR3 DNA sequence: TGCGCCAGCAGGGGGACAGGGAACACTGAAGCTTTCTTT.

The V call is TRBV4-1, the J call TRBJ1-5; D is unclear. The germline V gene encodes CDR1 MGHRA and CDR2 YSYEKL. Trimming pared 0 bases from V and 3 bases from J, leaving 12 bases between. This CDR3 is 16 amino acids long. CDR3 amino acids: CASSQEWSQLNQPQHF. DNA for the CDR3: TGCGCCAGCAGCCAAGAATGGAGTCAGCTCAATCAGCCCCAGCATTTT.